These T cell receptor beta chains were read from a single sample in a study of OX40 agonist ivuxolimab in advanced cancers. Clones were read by immunoSEQ multiplex PCR, and TCRdb kept only the in-frame ones, dropping some. The repertoire holds roughly 90,000 clones, with 75% to 95% as singletons. The specimen was CD4+ or CD8+ T cells sorted from blood, collected in a trial of the OX40 agonist ivuxolimab. The receptors were sampled from an adult with an advanced solid tumor such as melanoma, head and neck, liver or kidney cancer. Each CDR3 is given with its conserved first and last residue. Fields, in order: CDR3 length, V gene, CDR3 protein.

12 TRBV19 CASSVGDYGYTF
13 TRBV10-2 CASSLGRTYEQYF
13 TRBV6-5 CASTGTGGDTQYF
14 TRBV6-5 CASSKKGNTGELFF
15 TRBV7-2 CASSPASGYQETQYF
17 TRBV9 CASSASPGLAVIGELFF
15 TRBV6-6 CASSYLTPTDTEAFF
12 TRBV27 CASSPPGLEQYF
16 TRBV4-1 CASSHDPGTSTYEQYF
13 TRBV11-2 CASSTGPPGEAFF
14 TRBV7-7 CASSLELAGDEQFF
14 TRBV6-6 CASSYSREYNEQFF